This T cell receptor beta chain derives from a study of cytomegalovirus exposure and HLA in healthy donors. General study points: Despite most TCR sequences being rare, some public TCRs occurred in many donors. Altogether, about 160 TCR beta chains were recorded as cytomegalovirus-associated. Reported performance of the classifier showed diagnosis of cytomegalovirus status with high specificity and sensitivity. In vitro work confirmed that a few CMV-associated chains recognize CMV antigens.

This clone was seen just once. What it recognizes is unknown. Sequencing was performed with immunoSEQ multiplex PCR; in TCRdb, only in-frame clones are kept and a portion is missing. The profile shows under 300,000 clones, roughly 89% of them singletons. This TCR was sampled from a young woman in good health and CMV-seronegative. Sequencing was carried out using PBMCs.

Here the CDR3 reads CASQEGGPMEKLFF. In nucleotides, the CDR3 is TGTGCCAGCCAAGAAGGGGGTCCGATGGAAAAACTGTTTTTT. The chain recombines TRBV2 with TRBJ1-4, with a tentative D call TRBD1 (6 bases). Germline V CDR1 and CDR2: SNHLY, FYNNEI. This CDR3 spans 14 amino acids. Trimming left V 8 bases short and J 8 bases short, with 18 bases between.